This T cell receptor (beta chain) was retrieved from a study of T-cell reconstitution after alpha-beta-depleted transplantation in children. Study observations and caveats: After transplant, at about two months, alpha-beta T cells were reportedly derived from several hundred expanded graft clones.

Unique molecular identifiers tagged the TCRbeta library. TCRdb independently ran MiXCR on the PCR reads; one entry per CDR3 protein. The table has around 800,000 distinct CDR3 sequences, approximately 15% seen once. On this clonotype: The antigen is undetermined.

Germline CDR1 is SGHRS and CDR2 is YFSETQ. With 0 bases removed from V and 3 bases from J, the gap between germline ends came to 9 bases. The CDR3 spans 14 residues. Specimen: PBMCs, mostly from graft donor cells, collected 360 days after TCRalphabeta/CD19-depleted stem cell transplant. This chain connects TRBV5-1 to TRBJ1-2; no reliable D call. This receptor was obtained from a male patient aged 10-17 years who had a stem cell transplant for acute lymphoblastic leukemia, so the T cells may come from the graft donor. CDR3 protein: CASSLVTADYGYTF. The CDR3 DNA sequence: TGCGCCAGCAGCTTGGTTACGGCAGACTATGGCTACACCTTC.